A single sample is the source of the 28 T cell receptor beta chains below, sequenced in a study of T cell responses to AZD1222 COVID-19 vaccine (dated by TCRdb to 2020 to 2023). Library prep was done by the immunoSEQ multiplex PCR assay. The clones in this table, taken by TCRdb from immuneACCESS, are in-frame only. Not every clone is retained; where verified, under half of the shortfall comes from an unresolved V gene, and the cause of the rest is unknown. The sample data list about 130,000 clones, and roughly nine tenths of these were observed just once. About 4.3% of the sample is held by the ten biggest clonotypes. Read against the paper, the sample's time point label means: baseline before first vaccination. Sample: peripheral blood, taken on day 0 of AZD1222 vaccination. All receptors derive from an adult in good health.

This clone appeared a few times. J is TRBJ2-3 and V is TRBV24-1; D unresolved. Germline CDR1 is KGHDR and CDR2 is SFDVKD. Trimming took 1 base from V and 7 from J, leaving 5 bases between them. This CDR3 region has 12 residues. The DNA of the CDR3 is TGTGCCACCAGTGATTTTAGCAATACGCAGTATTTT. This codes for CATSDFSNTQYF.

The gene calls are TRBV21-1 and TRBJ2-3; the table's TRBD2 call for D was not verified on the DNA. TRBV21-1 is tagged as a pseudogene. CDR3 size: 14 residues. CDR3 bases: TGTGCCAGATCGGCCGGGGCGCGGGAAGATACGCAGTATTTT. Amino acid sequence: CARSAGAREDTQYF.

The gene calls are TRBV18 and TRBJ2-1; TRBD1 is a possible D gene (7 bases). There are 16 residues in the CDR3. The V gene lost 0 bases and the J gene lost 6 bases, with 15 bases spanning the gap. The germline CDR1 and CDR2 sequences are KGHSH and LQKENI. Here the CDR3 DNA reads TGTGCCAGCTCACCACCAAGACAGGGTAGCGGCAATGAGCAGTTCTTC. It is translated as CASSPPRQGSGNEQFF.

The gene calls are TRBV11-3 and TRBJ2-3; no clear D. Germline CDR1 is SGHNT and CDR2 is YENEEA. V shed 5 bases and J shed 6 bases, with 9 bases lying between them. This CDR3 is built from 12 residues. DNA of the CDR3: TGTGCCAGCAGCCCCTCGGGTGATACGCAGTATTTT. The encoded protein is CASSPSGDTQYF.

The rearrangement joins TRBV7-6 to TRBJ2-1; D remains unclear. Trimming took off 7 bases at V and 1 base at J, with 17 bases between the two ends. Germline CDR1 SGHVS, CDR2 FNYEAQ. This CDR3 has 16 residues. CDR3 coding DNA: TGTGCCAGCACCATCGCACCAGATATTTCCTACAATGAGCAGTTCTTC. Its protein product is CASTIAPDISYNEQFF.

The V gene is TRBV28, the J gene TRBJ2-3; a possible D gene is TRBD1 (6 bases). With 9 bases removed from V and 0 bases from J, the gap between germline ends came to 16 bases. In germline, CDR1 is MDHEN, CDR2 SYDVKM. This CDR3 has 15 residues. The chain's CDR3 is CASRARGGSTDTQYF. The CDR3 bases are TGTGCCAGTCGGGCCCGAGGGGGAAGCACAGATACGCAGTATTTT.

This chain links TRBV12-5 with TRBJ1-5; D remains unclear. The V end was cut by 4 bases, the J end by 4 bases, with 11 bases between. The CDR3 is made up of 14 amino acids. Germline V lookup: CDR1 LGHNT, CDR2 FRNRAP. The CDR3 nucleotides read TGTGCTAGTGGTTACGGAAAAAGGAATCAGCCCCAGCATTTT. Encoded protein: CASGYGKRNQPQHF.

The chain joins TRBV6-4 to TRBJ2-5, with no clear D. The CDR3 covers 13 residues. Germline V gene lookup returns CDR1 MRHNA and CDR2 SNTAGT. Deletions cut 4 bases from V and 3 bases from J, with 9 bases between. The CDR3 is CASSVNVEETQYF. CDR3 coding DNA: TGTGCCAGCAGTGTAAATGTAGAAGAGACCCAGTACTTC.

This clone was recorded a few times. This rearrangement joins TRBV9 to TRBJ1-1; maybe TRBD1 (6 bases). V gave up 4 bases and J gave up 4 bases, with 14 bases separating them. From germline, CDR1 is SGDLS and CDR2 YYNGEE. The CDR3 contains 14 residues. As DNA, the CDR3 is TGTGCCAGCAGCCACGAAGGCAGGGGCACTGAAGCTTTCTTT. Amino acid sequence: CASSHEGRGTEAFF.

Comment on this clone: The junction does not match germline at one end; this may be a read error. The chain is built from TRBV7-2 and TRBJ2-1; a possible D gene is TRBD2 (5 bases). This CDR3 is built from 18 residues. Per the germline V gene, CDR1 is SGHTA and CDR2 is FQGNSA. Written as DNA, the CDR3 is TGTGCCAGCAGCCAAACGCCATCAGCGGATATCTCCTACAGTGAGCAGTTCTTC. Residues: CASSQTPSADISYSEQFF.

The chain links TRBV30 to TRBJ1-2; D is possibly TRBD1 (5 bases). V was pared by 3 bases and J by 5 bases, with 13 bases between. The germline gives CDR1 GTSNPN, CDR2 SVGIG (reference sequence). There are 13 residues in the CDR3. The CDR3 here is CAWSASSGYGYTF. CDR3 in DNA: TGTGCCTGGAGCGCTTCGTCAGGGTATGGCTACACCTTC.

A remark on this clone: At one end, the junction sequence differs from germline, possibly due to a read error. As DNA, the CDR3 is TGTGCCAGCGGCGTAGGGGTTACCACTGAAGCTTTCTTT. Residues: CASGVGVTTEAFF. J is TRBJ1-1 and V is TRBV9, with a tentative D call TRBD1 (5 bases). The germline V gene encodes CDR1 SGDLS and CDR2 YYNGEE. This CDR3 region has 13 residues. Filled out from reference TRBV9 and TRBJ1-1, the complete variable domain reads DSGVTQTPKHLITATGQRVTLRCSPRSGDLSVYWYQQSLDQGLQFLIQYYNGEERAKGNILERFSAQQFPDLHSELNLSSLELGDSALYFCASGVGVTTEAFFGQGTRLTVV.

The rearrangement uses TRBV30 and TRBJ2-7; maybe TRBD1 (6 bases). Germline lookup yields CDR1 GTSNPN and CDR2 SVGIG (reference sequence). Trimming removed 0 bases from V and 0 bases from J, with 21 bases in between. CDR3 length: 18 residues. DNA for the CDR3: TGTGCCTGGAGTGTAACCCAGGTCTCCACGGACAGCTCCTACGAGCAGTACTTC. This encodes CAWSVTQVSTDSSYEQYF.

The chain employs TRBV30 and TRBJ1-6, with TRBD1 as a possible D gene (5 bases). Germline V lookup: CDR1 GTSNPN, CDR2 SVGIG (reference sequence). Trimming shortened V by 0 bases and J by 6 bases, and 18 bases separated the two germline ends. There are 17 residues in the CDR3. The CDR3 DNA reads TGTGCCTGGAGTGTACTCTTGTCGGGACCTCTTAATTCACCCCTCCACTTT. It translates to CAWSVLLSGPLNSPLHF.

The chain carries TRBV28 and TRBJ2-7; D is ambiguous. The CDR3 runs 11 residues. From germline, CDR1 is MDHEN and CDR2 SYDVKM. V gave up 6 bases and J gave up 5 bases, with 8 bases separating them. The CDR3 loop reads CASRNLHEQYF. CDR3 coding DNA: TGTGCCAGCAGGAATCTCCACGAGCAGTACTTC.

This sequence joins TRBV2 and TRBJ1-6, with 7 bases identical to TRBD1. The CDR3 loop spans 15 amino acids. Unmatched junction bases numbered 7, after V lost 4 bases and J lost 7 bases. CDR1 SNHLY and CDR2 FYNNEI come from the germline V gene. CDR3 sequence: CASSGGTAENSPLHF. The CDR3 DNA sequence: TGTGCCAGCAGTGGGGGGACAGCTGAAAATTCACCCCTCCACTTT.

The chain carries TRBV5-1 and TRBJ1-4, with a tentative D call TRBD1 (5 bases). Trimming shortened V by 3 bases and J by 4 bases, and 13 bases separated the two germline ends. Germline loops: CDR1 SGHRS, CDR2 YFSETQ. CDR3 length: 15 residues. The CDR3 DNA follows: TGCGCCAGCAGCTCCGGGGAGGGGAATAATGAAAAACTGTTTTTT. Encoded protein: CASSSGEGNNEKLFF.

CDR3 region: CASSPQGPEAFF. The CDR3 nucleotides are TGTGCCAGCAGCCCACAGGGGCCTGAAGCTTTCTTT. This rearrangement joins TRBV11-2 to TRBJ1-1; TRBD1 matches 7 bases. Trimming removed 5 bases from V and 6 bases from J; junction bases left unmatched: 3. The germline V gene encodes CDR1 SGHAT and CDR2 FQNNGV. This CDR3 spans 12 amino acids.

The rearrangement uses TRBV6-5 and TRBJ2-1; D could derive from TRBD1 or TRBD2 (5 bases each). The CDR3 loop spans 15 amino acids. Germline V gives CDR1 MNHEY, CDR2 SVGAGI. V lost 3 bases and J lost 5, with 14 bases in between. The DNA for the CDR3 is TGTGCCAGCAGTTATATTACGAGGGGCCACAATGAGCAGTTCTTC. It codes for CASSYITRGHNEQFF.

The V and J genes are TRBV11-1 and TRBJ2-1; 12 nucleotides agree with TRBD2. The CDR3 extends over 15 amino acids. With 4 bases clipped from V and 8 bases from J, the junction kept 6 bases outside the gene matches. CDR1 is SGHAT and CDR2 is FQDESV in the germline V gene (reference sequence). DNA for the CDR3: TGTGCCAGCAGCTCCAGGGCTAGCGGGAGGGATGAGCAGTTCTTC. As protein: CASSSRASGRDEQFF.

The genes are TRBV7-9 and TRBJ2-3, with D possibly being TRBD1 or TRBD2 (6 bases each). The CDR3 is made up of 14 amino acids. Trimming stripped 2 bases from V and 5 bases from J, with 11 bases between. Per germline, CDR1 SEHNR and CDR2 FQNEAQ (reference sequence). The CDR3 bases are TGTGCCAGCAGCTTATCCGGGGGCGGAGATACGCAGTATTTT. It translates to CASSLSGGGDTQYF.

The V gene is TRBV3-1 (or the pseudogene TRBV3-2), the J gene TRBJ2-5; D is perhaps TRBD2 (6 bases). Trimming stripped 4 bases from V and 2 bases from J, with 11 bases between. The germline V gene encodes CDR1 LGHDT and CDR2 YNNKEL (reference sequence). CDR3 length equals 14 residues. The DNA of the CDR3 is TGTGCCAGCAGCCGGGCCAGCGGGCAAGAGACCCAGTACTTC. Its protein is CASSRASGQETQYF.

This chain joins TRBV30 and TRBJ1-3, with D uncertain. Trimming pared 0 bases from V and 4 bases from J, leaving 13 bases between. CDR1 is GTSNPN and CDR2 is SVGIG in the germline V gene (reference sequence). The CDR3 totals 15 residues. The CDR3 DNA is TGTGCCTGGAGTGTACTTTACCCTAGGGGAAACACCATATATTTT. The encoded protein is CAWSVLYPRGNTIYF.

The V gene is TRBV11-2, the J gene TRBJ2-3; no clear D gene. V was trimmed by 2 bases and J by 0 bases, leaving 9 bases between them. The CDR3 spans 15 residues. CDR1 is SGHAT and CDR2 is FQNNGV in the germline V gene. The CDR3 DNA sequence: TGTGCCAGCAGCTTATTGCGAGTGAGCACAGATACGCAGTATTTT. Its translation: CASSLLRVSTDTQYF.

The rearrangement joins TRBV3-1 (or the pseudogene TRBV3-2) to TRBJ1-2; 8 bases map to TRBD1. This CDR3 spans 15 amino acids. Germline assignment: CDR1 LGHDT and CDR2 YNNKEL (reference sequence). The J segment lost 4 bases and the V segment lost 1 base, leaving 5 bases of the junction unmatched. The CDR3 sequence: CASSQGDRGAYGYTF. In DNA form, the CDR3 reads TGTGCCAGCAGCCAAGGCGACAGGGGAGCCTATGGCTACACCTTC.

In regard to this clone: Other DNA variants within this sample encode the same CDR3. V is TRBV18 and J is TRBJ2-1; TRBD1 agrees at 9 bases. With 0 bases clipped from V and 4 bases from J, the junction kept 1 base outside the gene matches. CDR1 is KGHSH and CDR2 is LQKENI in the germline V gene. CDR3 size: 15 residues. CDR3 amino acids: CASSPPGQGYNEQFF. DNA of the CDR3: TGTGCCAGCTCACCACCGGGACAGGGATACAATGAGCAGTTCTTC.

The V and J genes are TRBV7-8 and TRBJ1-4; no clear D gene. CDR3 length: 16 residues. In germline, CDR1 is SGHVS, CDR2 FQNEAQ. Deletions cut 1 base from V and 0 bases from J, with 9 bases between. The CDR3 loop reads CASSLDSYATNEKLFF. CDR3 coding DNA: TGTGCCAGCAGCTTAGACAGTTACGCAACTAATGAAAAACTGTTTTTT.

The CDR3 DNA reads as TGTGCCAGCAGGACGGGGAACTCAGATACGCAGTATTTT. Encoded protein: CASRTGNSDTQYF. The V and J genes are TRBV13 and TRBJ2-3; tentatively, D is TRBD2 (5 bases). V lost 6 bases and J 4 bases, leaving 11 bases between the germline ends. CDR3 length: 13 amino acids. Germline V gene lookup returns CDR1 PRHDT and CDR2 FYEKMQ (reference sequence).